This entry lists 17 T cell receptor beta chains sequenced from one sample in a study of beta chain features in type 1 diabetes. The whole isolated RNA underwent reverse transcription, so sequencing captured expressed TCRB transcripts. The protocol was immunoSEQ multiplex PCR, while the TCRdb copy is restricted to in-frame clones and leaves out a portion. The sample includes about 620,000 clones, roughly 15% of them seen just once. Material: naive CD4+ T cells from blood. The receptors were sampled from a man aged 18 to 30 in good health.

This clone was observed a handful of times. The V gene is TRBV28, the J gene TRBJ2-7, with D maybe TRBD2 (7 bases). The CDR3 spans 14 residues. Germline V gene data show CDR1 as MDHEN and CDR2 as SYDVKM. V gave up 5 bases and J gave up 4 bases, with 15 bases separating them. The CDR3 spells CASSTGRGSYEQYF. The CDR3 nucleotides read TGTGCCAGCAGTACTGGGAGGGGGTCTTACGAGCAGTACTTC.

This clone was recorded a few times. The identical CDR3 is also encoded by other nucleotide sequences in the sample. The J gene is TRBJ1-3, the V gene TRBV5-1, with D unclear. Germline values: CDR1 SGHRS, CDR2 YFSETQ. This CDR3 contains 14 residues. V lost 0 bases and J 3 bases, leaving 7 bases between the germline ends. The CDR3 bases are TGCGCCAGCAGCTTGGCCGGCTATGGAAACACCATATATTTT. Translated, it gives CASSLAGYGNTIYF.

The sample holds a few counts of this clone. The chain has TRBV13 and TRBJ2-7, with 14 bases identical to TRBD2. The V and J ends lost 3 bases and 1 base, in that order; junction bases with no gene match: 14. This CDR3 contains 20 residues. Germline assignment: CDR1 PRHDT and CDR2 FYEKMQ (reference sequence). In DNA, the CDR3 is TGTGCCAGCAGCTTCCCGATGGAGGGACTAGCGGGAGTAGTATCCTACGAGCAGTACTTC. This gives the protein CASSFPMEGLAGVVSYEQYF.

This rearrangement joins TRBV5-1 to TRBJ2-7; 11 nucleotides match TRBD1. Losses at the gene ends were 4 bases for V and 3 bases for J; bases not matched to a gene: 3. From germline, CDR1 is SGHRS and CDR2 YFSETQ. This CDR3 has 14 residues. In DNA, the CDR3 is TGCGCCAGCAGCCTGGGACAGGGGGTCTACGAGCAGTACTTC. Its translation is CASSLGQGVYEQYF.

The genes are TRBV9 and TRBJ2-5; D gene uncertain. V dropped 1 base and J dropped 5 bases, with 9 bases sitting between them. Germline V gives CDR1 SGDLS, CDR2 YYNGEE. This CDR3 has 13 amino acids. The CDR3 loop reads CASSVFGWETQYF. The CDR3 coding sequence is TGTGCCAGCAGCGTATTTGGGTGGGAGACCCAGTACTTC.

The V and J genes are TRBV28 and TRBJ2-7, with 7 bases lining up with TRBD2. The junction had 7 bases not matched to a gene; V was cut back by 6 bases and J by 2 bases. Germline CDR1 and CDR2: MDHEN and SYDVKM. The CDR3 runs to 14 residues. This CDR3 reads CASSTYLAAYEQYF. Written as DNA, the CDR3 is TGTGCCAGCAGCACGTATCTAGCGGCCTACGAGCAGTACTTC.

This clone showed up just a few times. The chain employs TRBV5-1 and TRBJ2-1, with D possibly being TRBD2 (5 bases). Germline V gene data show CDR1 as SGHRS and CDR2 as YFSETQ. The ends were cut back, 5 bases at V and 3 bases at J, with 12 bases in the middle. The CDR3 consists of 14 residues. CDR3 sequence (DNA): TGCGCCAGCAGTTGGACTTCTGACTACAATGAGCAGTTCTTC. Protein sequence: CASSWTSDYNEQFF.

This clone was detected only a few times. V usage is TRBV14 and J usage is TRBJ1-1; D not certain. The V gene's germline CDR1 is SGHDN and CDR2 FVKESK. There are 13 residues in the CDR3. The V end lost 4 bases, the J end lost 4 bases, and 10 bases lay between the germline ends. This chain's CDR3 is CASSPTSRTEAFF. The CDR3 DNA follows: TGTGCCAGCAGCCCCACGTCCCGCACTGAAGCTTTCTTT.

V and J are TRBV7-3 and TRBJ1-2; D is unresolved. This CDR3 has 12 residues. V was shortened by 0 bases and J by 13 bases, with 12 bases between the two germline ends. Germline loops: CDR1 SGHTA, CDR2 FQGTGA. As DNA, the CDR3 is TGTGCCAGCAGCTTAACTGGCAGTTTCTTCACCTTC. Residues: CASSLTGSFFTF.

This clone turned up a few times. This rearrangement joins TRBV10-3 to TRBJ2-3, with D maybe TRBD2 (6 bases). CDR3 length equals 15 residues. Germline loops: CDR1 ENHRY, CDR2 SYGVKD. Trimming removed 8 bases at V and 1 base at J, with 16 bases between. CDR3 loop: CAIAPSWGGTDTQYF. CDR3 in DNA: TGTGCCATCGCCCCGTCGTGGGGGGGCACAGATACGCAGTATTTT.

The chain is built from TRBV11-2 and TRBJ2-2; 7 positions match TRBD2. V lost 2 bases and J lost 1; bases outside the gene matches: 10. Per the germline V gene, CDR1 is SGHAT and CDR2 is FQNNGV. The CDR3 contains 18 residues. Here the CDR3 reads CASSLHIRLAVNTGELFF. As DNA, the CDR3 is TGTGCCAGCAGCTTACATATTAGGCTAGCGGTGAACACCGGGGAGCTGTTTTTT.

V usage is TRBV6-5 and J usage is TRBJ1-1; a weak D match, TRBD1 (6 bases). This CDR3 comprises 15 residues. CDR1 is MNHEY and CDR2 is SVGAGI in the germline V gene. Trimming took off 2 bases at V and 3 bases at J, with 13 bases between the two ends. The CDR3 spells CASSYRQAVDTEAFF. CDR3 sequence (DNA): TGTGCCAGCAGTTACAGACAGGCGGTGGACACTGAAGCTTTCTTT.

A few counts support this clone. The chain couples TRBV7-2 to TRBJ2-7; TRBD1 is a possible D gene (5 bases). The CDR3 covers 13 residues. Trimming cost V 6 bases and J 3 bases, with 12 bases left between them. CDR1 is SGHTA and CDR2 is FQGNSA in the germline V gene. This chain's CDR3 is CASRFQGGYEQYF. CDR3 nucleotides: TGTGCCAGCAGATTTCAGGGTGGCTACGAGCAGTACTTC.

J is TRBJ2-3 and V is TRBV11-2; D gene ambiguous. V was cut by 2 bases and J by 5 bases, with 17 bases left in between. Looked up from germline, CDR1 is SGHAT and CDR2 is FQNNGV. The CDR3 is 16 amino acids. The CDR3 DNA is TGTGCCAGCAGCTTAACAACAGCCAGAAAGGGAGATACGCAGTATTTT. Amino acid sequence: CASSLTTARKGDTQYF.

The V call is TRBV5-1, the J call TRBJ1-1, with D perhaps TRBD1 (6 bases). V was trimmed by 3 bases and J by 0 bases, leaving 12 bases between them. Germline V gives CDR1 SGHRS, CDR2 YFSETQ. This CDR3 contains 15 residues. The CDR3 nucleotides are TGCGCCAGCAGCTGGGTACAGGGACTGAACACTGAAGCTTTCTTT. This codes for CASSWVQGLNTEAFF.

CDR3 residues: CASRVGGGGYTF. The CDR3 bases are TGTGCCAGCAGAGTAGGGGGCGGTGGCTACACCTTC. This rearrangement joins TRBV6-5 to TRBJ1-2; 7 bases are shared with TRBD1. There are 12 residues in the CDR3. Per the germline V gene, CDR1 is MNHEY and CDR2 is SVGAGI. V was pared by 6 bases and J by 7 bases, with 5 bases of the junction left unmatched.

This rearrangement joins TRBV9 to TRBJ2-7, with D perhaps matching TRBD2 (6 bases). The CDR3 totals 16 residues. V was pared by 0 bases and J by 3 bases, with 16 bases between. Germline lookup yields CDR1 SGDLS and CDR2 YYNGEE. The CDR3 nucleotides read TGTGCCAGCAGCGTAGCTAGAGGAGGGGTTGGCTACGAGCAGTACTTC. It yields the protein CASSVARGGVGYEQYF.